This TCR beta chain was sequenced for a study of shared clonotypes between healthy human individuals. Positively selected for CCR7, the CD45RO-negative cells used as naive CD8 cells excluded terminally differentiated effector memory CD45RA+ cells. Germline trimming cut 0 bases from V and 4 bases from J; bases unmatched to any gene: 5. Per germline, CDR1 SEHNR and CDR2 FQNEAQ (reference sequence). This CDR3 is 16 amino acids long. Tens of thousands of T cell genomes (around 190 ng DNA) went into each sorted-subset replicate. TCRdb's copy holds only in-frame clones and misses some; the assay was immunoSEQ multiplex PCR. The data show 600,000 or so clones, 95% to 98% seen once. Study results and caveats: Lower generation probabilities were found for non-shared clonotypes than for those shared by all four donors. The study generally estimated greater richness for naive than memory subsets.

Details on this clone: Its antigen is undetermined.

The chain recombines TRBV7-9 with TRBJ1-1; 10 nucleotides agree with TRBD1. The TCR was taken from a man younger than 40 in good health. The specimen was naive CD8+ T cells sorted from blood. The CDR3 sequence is CASSLAARTGGTEAFF. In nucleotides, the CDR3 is TGTGCCAGCAGCTTAGCCGCTCGGACAGGGGGCACTGAAGCTTTCTTT.